These T cell receptor beta chains were read from a single sample in a study of blood T cells in healthy people across ages. TCRdb re-called the 5' RACE reads with MiXCR, one entry per CDR3 protein. The repertoire holds about 830,000 distinct CDR3 sequences, 60% to 80% seen once, with roughly 25% in the top ten. The sample taken for sequencing was blood. These receptors were taken from a man aged 25-45 years in good health. Each CDR3 is given with its conserved first and last residue. The D gene is left open where the match is weak. Where a row states a size, it is once, few, many or the class of an expanded clone; other rows omit it.

j_call d_call v_call clone_size cdr3_aa cdr3_nt
TRBJ2-5 . TRBV12-3/TRBV12-4 few CASSITTSGGTQYF TGTGCCAGCAGTATAACCACCTCTGGAGGGACCCAGTACTTC
TRBJ2-1 TRBD2 TRBV2 once CASGTSDYNEQFF TGTGCCAGCGGGACTAGCGATTACAATGAGCAGTTCTTC
TRBJ1-2 . TRBV6-1 . CASSPKGGNYGYTF TGTGCCAGCAGTCCTAAGGGCGGTAACTATGGCTACACCTTC
TRBJ2-7 . TRBV27 . CASSLSPTGSYNDQYF TGTGCCAGCAGTTTATCCCCGACAGGTTCCTACAATGACCAGTACTTC
TRBJ2-1 . TRBV7-9 . CASSSGLISYNEQFF TGTGCCAGCAGCTCCGGACTAATTAGTTACAATGAGCAGTTCTTC
TRBJ2-7 TRBD1 TRBV10-3 . CAISVAKGQATLEQYF TGTGCCATCAGTGTAGCCAAGGGACAGGCGACTCTCGAGCAGTACTTC
TRBJ2-1 TRBD1 TRBV4-1 . CAPDRGLNNEQFF TGCGCCCCTGACAGGGGGCTGAACAATGAGCAGTTCTTC
TRBJ1-2 . TRBV4-3 . CASSQDTPRGNGYTF TGCGCCAGCAGCCAAGACACGCCCCGCGGGAATGGCTACACCTTC
TRBJ2-3 . TRBV6-2/TRBV6-3 . CASSGNRETDTQYF TGTGCCAGCAGCGGGAACAGGGAGACAGATACGCAGTATTTT
TRBJ2-3 . TRBV9 . CASSVERYRDTQYF TGTGCCAGCAGCGTTGAACGATACAGGGATACGCAGTATTTT
TRBJ1-1 TRBD1 TRBV29-1 . CSGGTGGTEAFF TGCAGCGGCGGGACAGGGGGCACTGAAGCTTTCTTT
TRBJ2-2 . TRBV9 . CASSVGVRGRTGELFF TGTGCCAGCAGCGTAGGAGTCAGGGGTAGGACCGGGGAGCTGTTTTTT
TRBJ2-1 . TRBV29-1 . CSVGRTNYNEQFF TGCAGCGTTGGTAGGACTAACTACAATGAGCAGTTCTTC
TRBJ1-5 . TRBV10-3 . CAISDRDTHGNQPQHF TGTGCCATCAGTGACCGGGACACGCATGGCAATCAGCCCCAGCATTTT
TRBJ2-3 . TRBV20-1 . CSAPSLSSTDTQYF TGCAGTGCACCGAGTCTGTCGAGCACAGATACGCAGTATTTT
TRBJ2-1 . TRBV20-1 few CSAAGVGTYNEQFF TGCAGTGCCGCTGGCGTGGGGACCTACAATGAGCAGTTCTTC
TRBJ2-1 . TRBV5-5 . CASSFLQGPEQFF TGTGCCAGCAGCTTTTTACAGGGTCCTGAGCAGTTCTTC
TRBJ1-2 . TRBV20-1 few CSARVPIEGIGYTF TGCAGTGCTAGAGTTCCGATTGAAGGTATTGGCTACACCTTC
TRBJ2-1 . TRBV20-1 . CSASQGANEQFF TGCAGTGCTAGCCAGGGCGCAAATGAGCAGTTCTTC
TRBJ1-2 . TRBV7-2 . CASSTPDTIYGYTF TGTGCCAGCAGCACCCCAGACACCATCTATGGCTACACCTTC
TRBJ2-3 . TRBV28 . CASSPPPTGTSTDTQYF TGTGCCAGCAGTCCACCCCCGACAGGAACTAGCACAGATACGCAGTATTTT
TRBJ2-3 . TRBV20-1 few CSARDLNGGRQDTQYF TGCAGTGCTAGAGATCTGAACGGGGGTCGCCAAGATACGCAGTATTTT
TRBJ2-5 . TRBV4-3 few CASSQDEAEETQYF TGCGCCAGCAGCCAAGATGAGGCGGAAGAGACCCAGTACTTC
TRBJ2-4 . TRBV28 . CATKGGGKYF TGTGCCACCAAGGGTGGGGGAAAGTACTTC
TRBJ2-2 . TRBV5-1 few CASSLGDTGELFF TGTGCCAGCAGCTTAGGGGACACCGGGGAGCTGTTTTTT
TRBJ1-2 . TRBV7-2 . CASSPTPMARLANYGYTF TGTGCCAGCAGCCCCACTCCTATGGCCAGGTTAGCTAACTATGGCTACACCTTC
TRBJ2-7 . TRBV7-9 . CASSLASGSHEQYF TGTGCCAGCAGCTTAGCCTCCGGCTCCCACGAGCAGTACTTC